The TCR beta chain under discussion was sequenced for a study of T cell responses to AZD1222 COVID-19 vaccine. TCRdb's table, derived via immunoSEQ multiplex PCR, lists solely in-frame clones and lacks some. The data show under 200,000 clones, 88% seen once. CDR3 size: 16 residues. In germline, CDR1 is LGHDT, CDR2 YNNKEL (reference sequence). V lost 0 bases, J lost 5 bases, and 15 bases lay in between. In the case of this clone: Its matching antigen is unknown.

Study-level points and caveats: Regions left unmutated in variants are reportedly the target of nearly half of spike-specific TCRs.

The clonotype comes from an adult who received the AZD1222 COVID-19 vaccine. The material sequenced was peripheral blood, taken 28 days after the second AZD1222 dose. V is TRBV3-1 (or the pseudogene TRBV3-2) and J is TRBJ2-3; maybe TRBD2 (5 bases). The CDR3 is CASSQDGIATIDTQYF. As DNA, the CDR3 is TGTGCCAGCAGCCAAGATGGGATAGCGACCATAGATACGCAGTATTTT.